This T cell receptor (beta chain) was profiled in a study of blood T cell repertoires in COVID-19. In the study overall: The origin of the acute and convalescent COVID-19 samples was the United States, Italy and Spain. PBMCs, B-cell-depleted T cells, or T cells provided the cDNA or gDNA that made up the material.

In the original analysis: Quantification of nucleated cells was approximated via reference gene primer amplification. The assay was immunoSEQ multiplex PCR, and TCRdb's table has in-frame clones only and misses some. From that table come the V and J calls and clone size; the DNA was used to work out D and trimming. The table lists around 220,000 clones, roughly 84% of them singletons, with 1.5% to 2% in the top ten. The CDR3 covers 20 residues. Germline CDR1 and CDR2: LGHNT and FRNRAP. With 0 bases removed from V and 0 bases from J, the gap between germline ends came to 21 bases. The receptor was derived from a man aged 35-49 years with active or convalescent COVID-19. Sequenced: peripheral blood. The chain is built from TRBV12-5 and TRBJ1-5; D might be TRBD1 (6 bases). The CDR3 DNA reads TGTGCTAGTGGTTTGGTACCCTTCGTCCGACAGGTCAGTAGCAATCAGCCCCAGCATTTT. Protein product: CASGLVPFVRQVSSNQPQHF.